This T cell receptor beta chain appears in the sequencing data of a study of glioma-infiltrating T cells after dendritic cell vaccination (dated by TCRdb to the mid-2010s). Context from the whole study: Of the roughly 15 glioblastoma patients in the cohort, all drawn from Phase I and II dendritic cell vaccination trials, 9 were newly diagnosed and 6 had recurrent disease. Between the early 2000s and the early 2010s, patients were given autologous tumor lysate-pulsed dendritic cell vaccination. To make the vaccine, monocyte-derived dendritic cells were cultured for 6 to 8 days with IL-4 and GM-CSF and then pulsed overnight with autologous tumor lysate. Each patient was given three intradermal dendritic cell vaccine injections, spaced two weeks apart, in the arm below the axilla. In glioblastoma patients vaccinated with dendritic cells, deep sequencing of TCR beta CDR3 regions served to measure the amount of tumor-infiltrating lymphocytes and to compare repertoires between tumor and blood. Survival after dendritic cell vaccination was correlated with TCR sequencing metrics, including TIL content and tumor-blood repertoire overlap. What the authors observed across the whole study: The TCR overlap response model with three groups was called speculative and said to need prospective validation. Higher estimated pretreatment TIL content predicted longer time to progression and overall survival after dendritic cell vaccination. The cohort was small and heterogeneous, few patients had complete blood and tumor sets, and even fewer had initial-recurrent tumor pairs. TCR clonality showed no direct relationship with survival, which suggests that a diverse polyclonal response may matter.

CDR1 and CDR2 (SGHDN, FVKESK) derive from the germline V gene. From its cysteine to its phenylalanine, the CDR3 spans 13 amino acids. Left in the record is the CDR3 DNA by itself, 39 bases read in frame from the first base. The trim is 4 bases for V and 0 bases for J, with a gap of 6 bases between the germline ends. To be selected, patients needed enough residual fresh-frozen tumor tissue and more than two years of available survival data. An isocitrate dehydrogenase mutation was not carried by any of the glioblastoma patients, although molecular status was otherwise variable. PBMC were collected before vaccination, two weeks after the third vaccination, and at tumor progression if tumor progression occurred. The Qiagen DNeasy Blood extraction Kit was used for extraction of genomic DNA. The immunoSEQ assay amplified TCRB CDR3 regions from roughly 2 micrograms of genomic DNA, or from all available DNA when less than that amount was available. For multiplex PCR, 60 forward primers for TCR V beta segments and 13 reverse primers for J beta segments were used. Synthetic control templates were spiked into each sample at limiting dilution to estimate reads per starting template. The Illumina HiSeq System generated sequencing reads of 87 bp. Turning to the authors' computational methods: To remove PCR and sequencing errors, closely related sequences were merged with a nearest neighbor algorithm. TCR overlap was defined as the percentage of unique tumor TCR beta sequences that were also present in the same patient's peripheral blood. Not all clones reach the TCRdb copy of this immuneACCESS table, which keeps in-frame sequences only. Checked studies attribute under half of the gap to unresolved V genes and leave the rest unexplained. The V and J calls and clone size come from that table; D and trimming were worked out from the DNA. This sample lists 90,000 or so clones; more than 70% were detected once. The ten largest account for 2.5% to 3% of the sample.

This clone was recorded only once. The specificity of this receptor is unknown. No much larger clone is present one base from it, and per-base qualities are unavailable. This receptor was obtained from a human donor with glioblastoma. The source was blood, collected before dendritic cell vaccination. The chain couples TRBV14 to TRBJ2-5, with the D gene call left open. The CDR3 protein is CASSRLNQETQYF. The DNA sequence is TGTGCCAGCAGCCGACTTAACCAAGAGACCCAGTACTTC.